The next 2 T cell receptor beta chains were all read from a single sample in a study of identical twins. TCRdb analysed the 5' RACE reads with MiXCR anew, one entry per CDR3 protein. The table lists around 340,000 distinct CDR3 sequences, around 9.7% of them singletons. Sequencing input: naive T cells sorted from blood. These receptors were taken from a woman aged 50 to 60 in good health.

This clonotype appeared a few times. The chain is built from TRBV5-1 and TRBJ2-6; no definite D call. V was clipped by 4 bases and J by 4 bases, with 15 bases between them. The V gene's germline CDR1 is SGHRS and CDR2 YFSETQ. The CDR3 runs 16 residues. DNA of the CDR3: TGCGCCAGCAGCCCGGATAGGGTGCAAGGGGCCAACGTCCTGACTTTC. It is translated as CASSPDRVQGANVLTF.

This clonotype showed up just a few times. This rearrangement joins TRBV7-2 to TRBJ2-1; 12 bases line up with TRBD2. CDR3 length: 16 residues. J lost 6 bases, V lost 0 bases, and 3 bases had no gene match. From germline, CDR1 is SGHTA and CDR2 FQGNSA. The CDR3 DNA reads as TGTGCCAGCAGCTTAGCGCTAGCGGGAGGGCTCAATGAGCAGTTCTTC. Translation gives CASSLALAGGLNEQFF.